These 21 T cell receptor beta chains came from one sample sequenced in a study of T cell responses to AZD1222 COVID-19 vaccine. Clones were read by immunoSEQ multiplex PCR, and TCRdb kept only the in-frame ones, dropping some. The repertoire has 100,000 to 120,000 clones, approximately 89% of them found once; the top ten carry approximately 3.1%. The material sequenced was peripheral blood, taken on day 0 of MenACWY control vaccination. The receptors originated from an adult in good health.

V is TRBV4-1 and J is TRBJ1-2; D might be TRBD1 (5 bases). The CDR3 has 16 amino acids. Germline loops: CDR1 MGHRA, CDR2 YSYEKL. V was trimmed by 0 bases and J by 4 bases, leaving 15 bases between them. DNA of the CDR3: TGCGCCAGCAGCCAAGATGACCTCGGGGCTTCCTATGGCTACACCTTC. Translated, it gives CASSQDDLGASYGYTF.

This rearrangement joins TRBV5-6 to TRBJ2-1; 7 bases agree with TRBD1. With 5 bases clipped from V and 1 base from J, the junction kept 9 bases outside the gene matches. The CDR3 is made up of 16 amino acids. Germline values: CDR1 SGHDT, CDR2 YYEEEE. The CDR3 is CASSLSPGQSYNEQFF. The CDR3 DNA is TGTGCCAGCAGTCTGTCCCCGGGACAGTCCTACAATGAGCAGTTCTTC.

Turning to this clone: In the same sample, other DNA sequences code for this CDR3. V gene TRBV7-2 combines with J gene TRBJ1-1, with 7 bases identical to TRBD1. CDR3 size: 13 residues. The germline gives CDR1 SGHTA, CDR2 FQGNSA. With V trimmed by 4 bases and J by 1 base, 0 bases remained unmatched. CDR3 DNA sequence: TGTGCCAGCAGCTGGACAGGGAACACTGAAGCTTTCTTT. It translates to CASSWTGNTEAFF.

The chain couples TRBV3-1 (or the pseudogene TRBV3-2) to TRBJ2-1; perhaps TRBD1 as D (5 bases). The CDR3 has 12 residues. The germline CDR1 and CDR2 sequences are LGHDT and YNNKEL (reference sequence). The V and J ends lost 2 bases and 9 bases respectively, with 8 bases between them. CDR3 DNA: TGTGCCAGCAGCCAACAGGGTGGTGAGCAGTTCTTC. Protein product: CASSQQGGEQFF.

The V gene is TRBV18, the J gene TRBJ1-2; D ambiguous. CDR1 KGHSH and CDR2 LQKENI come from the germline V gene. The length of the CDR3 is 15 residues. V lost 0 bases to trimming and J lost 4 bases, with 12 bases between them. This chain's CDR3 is CASSPPSQDSYGYTF. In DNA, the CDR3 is TGTGCCAGCTCACCACCGAGTCAGGACTCCTATGGCTACACCTTC.

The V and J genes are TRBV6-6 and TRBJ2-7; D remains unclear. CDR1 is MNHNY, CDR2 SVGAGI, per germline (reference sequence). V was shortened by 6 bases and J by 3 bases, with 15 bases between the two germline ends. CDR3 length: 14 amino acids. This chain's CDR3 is CASSRSGQNYEQYF. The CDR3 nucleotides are TGTGCCAGCAGCAGGTCCGGGCAGAACTACGAGCAGTACTTC.

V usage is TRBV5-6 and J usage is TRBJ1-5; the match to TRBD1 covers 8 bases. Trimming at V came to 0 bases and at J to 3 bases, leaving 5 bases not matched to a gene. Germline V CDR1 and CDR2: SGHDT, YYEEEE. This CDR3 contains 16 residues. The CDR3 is CASSLGSGGFNQPQHF. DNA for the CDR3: TGTGCCAGCAGCTTGGGTTCAGGGGGCTTCAATCAGCCCCAGCATTTT. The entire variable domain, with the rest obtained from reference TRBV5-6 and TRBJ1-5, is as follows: DAGVTQSPTHLIKTRGQQVTLRCSPKSGHDTVSWYQQALGQGPQFIFQYYEEEERQRGNFPDRFSGHQFPNYSSELNVNALLLGDSALYLCASSLGSGGFNQPQHFGDGTRLSIL.

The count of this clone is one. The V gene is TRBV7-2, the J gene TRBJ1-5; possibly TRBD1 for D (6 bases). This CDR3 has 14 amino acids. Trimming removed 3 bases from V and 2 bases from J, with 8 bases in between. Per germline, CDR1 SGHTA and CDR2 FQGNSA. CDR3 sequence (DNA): TGTGCCAGCAGCTTTCGACAGGGCAATCAGCCCCAGCATTTT. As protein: CASSFRQGNQPQHF.

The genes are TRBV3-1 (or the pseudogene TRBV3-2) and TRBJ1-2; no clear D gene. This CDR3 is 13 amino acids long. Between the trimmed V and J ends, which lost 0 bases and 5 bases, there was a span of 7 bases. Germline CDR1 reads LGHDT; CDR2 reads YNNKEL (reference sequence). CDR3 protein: CASSQDISYGYTF. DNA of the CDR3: TGTGCCAGCAGCCAAGATATCTCTTATGGCTACACCTTC.

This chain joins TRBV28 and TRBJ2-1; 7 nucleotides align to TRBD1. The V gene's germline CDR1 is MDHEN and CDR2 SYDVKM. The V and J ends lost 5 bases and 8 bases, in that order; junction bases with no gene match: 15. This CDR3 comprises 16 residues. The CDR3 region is CASSRVNRGIRDEQFF. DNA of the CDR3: TGTGCCAGCAGTAGAGTTAACAGGGGAATTCGGGATGAGCAGTTCTTC.

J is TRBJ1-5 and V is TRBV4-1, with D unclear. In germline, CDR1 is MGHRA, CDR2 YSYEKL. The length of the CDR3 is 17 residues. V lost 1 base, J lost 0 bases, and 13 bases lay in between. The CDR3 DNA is TGCGCCAGCAGCCAAGCCCAAGGTATGTTTAGCAATCAGCCCCAGCATTTT. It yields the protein CASSQAQGMFSNQPQHF.

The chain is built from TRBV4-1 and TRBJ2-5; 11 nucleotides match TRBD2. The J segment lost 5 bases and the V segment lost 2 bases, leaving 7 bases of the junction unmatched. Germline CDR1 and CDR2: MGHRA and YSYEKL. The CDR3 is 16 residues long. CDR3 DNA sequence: TGCGCCAGCAGCCAAAATAGCGGGGGGGCCGGGGAGACCCAGTACTTC. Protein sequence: CASSQNSGGAGETQYF.

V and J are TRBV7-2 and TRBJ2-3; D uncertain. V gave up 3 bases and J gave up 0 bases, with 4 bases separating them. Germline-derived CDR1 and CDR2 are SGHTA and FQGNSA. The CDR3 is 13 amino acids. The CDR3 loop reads CASSLSSTDTQYF. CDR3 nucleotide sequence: TGTGCCAGCAGCTTGAGTAGCACAGATACGCAGTATTTT. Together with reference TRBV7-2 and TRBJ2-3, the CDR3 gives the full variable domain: GAGVSQSPSNKVTEKGKDVELRCDPISGHTALYWYRQSLGQGLEFLIYFQGNSAPDKSGLPSDRFSAERTGGSVSTLTIQRTQQEDSAVYLCASSLSSTDTQYFGPGTRLTVL.

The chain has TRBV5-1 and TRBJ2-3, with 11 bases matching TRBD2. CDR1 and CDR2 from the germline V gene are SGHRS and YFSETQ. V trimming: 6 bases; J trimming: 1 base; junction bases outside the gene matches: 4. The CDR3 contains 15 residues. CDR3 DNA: TGCGCCAGCACCGGGACTAGCGGCCGCACAGATACGCAGTATTTT. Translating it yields CASTGTSGRTDTQYF.

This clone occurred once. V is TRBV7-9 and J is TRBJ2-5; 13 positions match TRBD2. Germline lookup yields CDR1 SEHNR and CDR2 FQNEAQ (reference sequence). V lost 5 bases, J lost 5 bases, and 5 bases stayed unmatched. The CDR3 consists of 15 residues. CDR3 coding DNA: TGTGCCAGCAGCATTCAACTAGCGGGAGGGGAGACCCAGTACTTC. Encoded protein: CASSIQLAGGETQYF.

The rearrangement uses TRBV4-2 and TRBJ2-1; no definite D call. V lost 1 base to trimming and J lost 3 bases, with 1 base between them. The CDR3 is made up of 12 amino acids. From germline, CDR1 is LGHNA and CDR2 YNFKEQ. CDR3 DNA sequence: TGTGCCAGCAGCCAAGTCTACAATGAGCAGTTCTTC. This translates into CASSQVYNEQFF.

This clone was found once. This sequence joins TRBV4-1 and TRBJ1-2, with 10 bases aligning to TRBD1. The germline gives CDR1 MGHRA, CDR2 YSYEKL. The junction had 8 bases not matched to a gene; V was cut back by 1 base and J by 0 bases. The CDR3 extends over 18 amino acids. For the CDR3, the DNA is TGCGCCAGCAGCCAAGGCAGGACAGGGGGGATTACTAACTATGGCTACACCTTC. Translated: CASSQGRTGGITNYGYTF.

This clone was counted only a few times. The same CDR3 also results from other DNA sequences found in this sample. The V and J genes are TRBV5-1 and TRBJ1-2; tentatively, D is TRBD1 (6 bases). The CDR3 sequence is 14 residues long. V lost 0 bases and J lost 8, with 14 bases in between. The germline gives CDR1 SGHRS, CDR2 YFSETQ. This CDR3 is CASSLGTGLRGYTF. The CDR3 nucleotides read TGCGCCAGCAGCTTGGGAACAGGGTTGAGGGGCTACACCTTC.

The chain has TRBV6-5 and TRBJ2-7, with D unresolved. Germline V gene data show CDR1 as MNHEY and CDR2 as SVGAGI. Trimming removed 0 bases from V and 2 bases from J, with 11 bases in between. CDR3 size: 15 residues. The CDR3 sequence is CASSYSDGAPYEQYF. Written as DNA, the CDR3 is TGTGCCAGCAGTTACTCGGACGGTGCCCCCTACGAGCAGTACTTC.

In DNA, the CDR3 is TGTGCCAGCAGCTTGGGGGGCGGACACCCAAAAGAGACCCAGTACTTC. Translation gives CASSLGGGHPKETQYF. This chain connects TRBV5-5 to TRBJ2-5, with D possibly TRBD1 on 5 matching bases. This CDR3 has 16 residues. Between the trimmed V and J ends, which lost 0 bases and 3 bases, there was a span of 15 bases. Germline values: CDR1 SGHKS, CDR2 YYEKEE (reference sequence). Together with reference TRBV5-5 and TRBJ2-5, the CDR3 gives the full variable domain: DAGVTQSPTHLIKTRGQQVTLRCSPISGHKSVSWYQQVLGQGPQFIFQYYEKEERGRGNFPDRFSARQFPNYSSELNVNALLLGDSALYLCASSLGGGHPKETQYFGPGTRLLVL.

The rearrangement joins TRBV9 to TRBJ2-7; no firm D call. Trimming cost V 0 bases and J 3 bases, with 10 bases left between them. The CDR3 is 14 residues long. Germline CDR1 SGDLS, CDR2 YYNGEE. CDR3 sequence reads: CASSVDIRHYEQYF. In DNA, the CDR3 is TGTGCCAGCAGCGTAGACATCCGACACTACGAGCAGTACTTC.